The 18 T cell receptor beta chains reported below all come from one sample, sequenced in a study of blood T cell repertoires in COVID-19. TCRdb's table, derived via immunoSEQ multiplex PCR, lists solely in-frame clones and lacks some. The sample includes 350,000 to 450,000 clones, 89% seen only once; the top ten take 0.95% to 1.5%. The sample consisted of peripheral blood. The receptors come from a man aged 35 to 55 with acute or convalescent COVID-19.

The chain employs TRBV27 and TRBJ2-7; weak D call: TRBD2 (5 bases). Per germline, CDR1 MNHEY and CDR2 SMNVEV (reference sequence). V lost 3 bases, J lost 0 bases, and 12 bases lay in between. This CDR3 is built from 15 residues. The CDR3: CASSLRAVSSYEQYF. The DNA for the CDR3 is TGTGCCAGCAGTTTGCGAGCGGTTAGCTCCTACGAGCAGTACTTC.

The chain couples TRBV5-4 to TRBJ2-5, with a possible D match to TRBD2 (6 bases). CDR1 SGHNT and CDR2 YYREEE come from the germline V gene (reference sequence). Trimming removed 4 bases from V and 2 bases from J, with 24 bases in between. The length of the CDR3 is 18 residues. The DNA for the CDR3 is TGTGCCAGCAGCCCGGAGCCAGGTGGCGGGGTCCTTCAAGAGACCCAGTACTTC. Its translation: CASSPEPGGGVLQETQYF.

This clone has just one count. CDR3 residues: CASSFVSALQVETQYF. For the CDR3, the DNA is TGTGCCAGTAGTTTTGTGTCAGCCCTTCAGGTGGAGACCCAGTACTTC. The rearrangement uses TRBV19 and TRBJ2-5; D not resolved. The CDR3 totals 16 residues. Germline V gene sequence: CDR1 LNHDA, CDR2 SQIVND (reference sequence). V lost 5 bases, J lost 5 bases, and 21 bases lay in between.

CDR3 DNA sequence: TGTGCCAGCAGCTACACAGGGGTAGGAGAGACCCAGTACTTC. The encoded protein is CASSYTGVGETQYF. This rearrangement joins TRBV11-2 to TRBJ2-5, with 7 nucleotides matching TRBD1. Germline V gives CDR1 SGHAT, CDR2 FQNNGV. This CDR3 region has 14 residues. After removal of 4 bases from V and 4 bases from J, the junction contained 6 bases not matched to a gene. The full variable domain, in which reference TRBV11-2 and TRBJ2-5 provide the parts outside the CDR3, is EAGVAQSPRYKIIEKRQSVAFWCNPISGHATLYWYQQILGQGPKLLIQFQNNGVVDDSQLPKDRFSAERLKGVDSTLKIQPAKLEDSAVYLCASSYTGVGETQYFGPGTRLLVL.

In this sample, this clone turned up a few times. The chain is built from TRBV3-1 (or the pseudogene TRBV3-2) and TRBJ2-1, with TRBD2 matching over 7 bases. V was pared by 4 bases and J by 3 bases, with 3 bases of the junction left unmatched. The CDR3 covers 14 residues. Germline V gene lookup returns CDR1 LGHDT and CDR2 YNNKEL (reference sequence). CDR3 bases: TGTGCCAGCAGCCGTGCTAGCGGCTACAATGAGCAGTTCTTC. Protein sequence: CASSRASGYNEQFF.

This chain connects TRBV6-5 to TRBJ2-1; 10 nucleotides line up with TRBD2. Losses at the gene ends were 11 bases for V and 0 bases for J; bases not matched to a gene: 4. CDR3 length equals 14 residues. Germline-derived CDR1 and CDR2 are MNHEY and SVGAGI. The CDR3, as DNA: TGTGCCGGGAGGACTAGCGGCTCCTACAATGAGCAGTTCTTC. Translation: CAGRTSGSYNEQFF.

This clone was picked up one time. This CDR3 reads CASSVGGTGIYGYTF. The CDR3 region has the DNA TGTGCCAGCAGCGTAGGAGGGACAGGGATCTATGGCTACACCTTC. The chain joins TRBV9 to TRBJ1-2; 9 bases map to TRBD1. CDR1 is SGDLS and CDR2 is YYNGEE in the germline V gene. Trimming took 0 bases from V and 4 from J; bases not matched to a gene: 4. The CDR3 extends over 15 amino acids. Full variable domain (rest looked up from reference TRBV9 and TRBJ1-2): DSGVTQTPKHLITATGQRVTLRCSPRSGDLSVYWYQQSLDQGLQFLIQYYNGEERAKGNILERFSAQQFPDLHSELNLSSLELGDSALYFCASSVGGTGIYGYTFGSGTRLTVV.

The chain couples TRBV7-8 to TRBJ2-3, with a tentative D call TRBD2 (5 bases). CDR1 SGHVS and CDR2 FQNEAQ come from the germline V gene. Trimming took off 0 bases at V and 4 bases at J, with 8 bases between the two ends. This CDR3 has 14 amino acids. The DNA for the CDR3 is TGTGCCAGCAGCTTAGCTACTAGTTCAGATACGCAGTATTTT. Residues: CASSLATSSDTQYF.

The chain employs TRBV27 and TRBJ2-7; 10 bases line up with TRBD2. CDR1 is MNHEY, CDR2 SMNVEV, per germline (reference sequence). J lost 3 bases, V lost 5 bases, and 4 bases had no gene match. The CDR3 sequence is 14 residues long. CDR3 sequence reads: CASSILAGGYEQYF. CDR3 in DNA: TGTGCCAGCAGTATCTTAGCGGGAGGCTACGAGCAGTACTTC.

This rearrangement joins TRBV19 to TRBJ1-6; 8 nucleotides agree with TRBD1. Trimming took 4 bases from V and 5 from J; bases not matched to a gene: 10. The germline gives CDR1 LNHDA, CDR2 SQIVND (reference sequence). The length of the CDR3 is 17 residues. CDR3 in amino acids: CASSTLGTGKNNSPLHF. The CDR3 nucleotides read TGTGCCAGTAGTACCCTGGGGACAGGAAAAAATAATTCACCCCTCCACTTT.

This clone appeared once. V and J are TRBV30 and TRBJ2-7; possible D gene TRBD1, 5 bases. The CDR3 has 12 amino acids. CDR1 and CDR2 from the germline V gene are GTSNPN and SVGIG (reference sequence). V lost 5 bases, J lost 1 base, and 9 bases lay in between. CDR3 bases: TGTGCCTGGCAGGGAACGTCCTACGAGCAGTACTTC. As protein: CAWQGTSYEQYF.

J is TRBJ2-1 and V is TRBV7-8; a weak D match, TRBD1 (5 bases). The CDR3 is made up of 13 amino acids. The V and J ends lost 1 base and 15 bases respectively, with 16 bases between them. Germline V gives CDR1 SGHVS, CDR2 FQNEAQ. CDR3 sequence reads: CASSLVVRLGPFF. CDR3 nucleotide sequence: TGTGCCAGCAGCTTAGTGGTCCGGTTGGGGCCGTTCTTC.

The chain has TRBV3-1 (or the pseudogene TRBV3-2) and TRBJ1-4; 8 bases line up with TRBD1. V lost 5 bases, J lost 11 bases, and 4 bases stayed unmatched. Germline CDR1 and CDR2: LGHDT and YNNKEL (reference sequence). The CDR3 is 12 amino acids. The CDR3 region has the DNA TGTGCCAGCAGCGTACAGGGGGAGAAACTGTTTTTT. It translates to CASSVQGEKLFF.

The chain has TRBV3-1 (or the pseudogene TRBV3-2) and TRBJ2-7; 8 positions match TRBD1. This CDR3 comprises 15 residues. Germline V gene data show CDR1 as LGHDT and CDR2 as YNNKEL (reference sequence). The V gene end was trimmed by 4 bases and the J gene end by 2 bases; junction bases not matched to a gene: 7. The CDR3 sequence: CASSLQPGQAYEQYF. The CDR3 DNA follows: TGTGCCAGCAGCCTACAACCGGGACAGGCCTACGAGCAGTACTTC.

For this clone: Other DNA sequences of this sample code for an identical CDR3. The chain carries TRBV10-3 and TRBJ1-1, with a possible D match to TRBD1 (5 bases). This CDR3 region has 15 residues. The germline V gene encodes CDR1 ENHRY and CDR2 SYGVKD. V lost 0 bases and J lost 1, with 9 bases in between. CDR3 loop: CAISESGGRNTEAFF. The CDR3 bases are TGTGCCATCAGTGAGTCTGGGGGGAGGAACACTGAAGCTTTCTTT.

The CDR3 region has the DNA TGTGCCAGCAGTACCTATGAAGATGAGCAGTTCTTC. It translates to CASSTYEDEQFF. The chain links TRBV12-3 or TRBV12-4 to TRBJ2-1; D unresolved. The CDR3 totals 12 residues. With 5 bases removed from V and 8 bases from J, the gap between germline ends came to 10 bases.

V and J are TRBV13 and TRBJ2-7; D perhaps matches TRBD1 (6 bases). V lost 5 bases, J lost 0 bases, and 14 bases lay in between. Looked up from germline, CDR1 is PRHDT and CDR2 is FYEKMQ (reference sequence). The length of the CDR3 is 15 residues. This CDR3 reads CASSKGQKSSYEQYF. The DNA of the CDR3 is TGTGCCAGCAGCAAAGGACAGAAATCCTCCTACGAGCAGTACTTC.

The chain recombines TRBV29-1 with TRBJ2-1, with D unclear. The CDR3 totals 14 residues. Germline assignment: CDR1 SQVTM and CDR2 ANQGSEA. The V gene lost 0 bases and the J gene lost 0 bases, with 6 bases spanning the gap. The CDR3 sequence: CSVEERSSYNEQFF. The CDR3 nucleotides read TGCAGCGTTGAAGAAAGGAGCTCCTACAATGAGCAGTTCTTC.